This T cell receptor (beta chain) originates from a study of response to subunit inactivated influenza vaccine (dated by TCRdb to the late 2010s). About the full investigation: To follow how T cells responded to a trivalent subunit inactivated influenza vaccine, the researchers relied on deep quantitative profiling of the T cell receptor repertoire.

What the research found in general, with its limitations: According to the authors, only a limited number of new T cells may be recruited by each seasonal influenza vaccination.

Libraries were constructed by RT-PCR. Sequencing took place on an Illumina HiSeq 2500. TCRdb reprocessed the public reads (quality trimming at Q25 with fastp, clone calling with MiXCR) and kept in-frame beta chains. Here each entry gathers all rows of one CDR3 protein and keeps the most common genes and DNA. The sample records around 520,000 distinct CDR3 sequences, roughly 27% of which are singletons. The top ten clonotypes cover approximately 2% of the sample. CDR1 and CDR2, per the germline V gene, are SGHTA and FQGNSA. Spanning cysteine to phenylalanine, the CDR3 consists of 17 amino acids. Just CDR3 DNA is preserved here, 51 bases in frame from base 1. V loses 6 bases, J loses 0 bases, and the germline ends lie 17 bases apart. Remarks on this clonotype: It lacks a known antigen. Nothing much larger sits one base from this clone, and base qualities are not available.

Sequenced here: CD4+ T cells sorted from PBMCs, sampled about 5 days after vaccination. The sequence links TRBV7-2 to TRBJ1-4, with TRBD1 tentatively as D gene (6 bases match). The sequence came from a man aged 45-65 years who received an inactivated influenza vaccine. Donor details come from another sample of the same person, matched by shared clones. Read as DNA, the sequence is TGTGCCAGCAGTAAATATCTCGGACAGACAACTAATGAAAAACTGTTTTTT. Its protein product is CASSKYLGQTTNEKLFF.